This TCR beta chain was identified during a study of blood T cells in healthy people across ages. This CDR3 is built from 15 residues. Per the germline V gene, CDR1 is MNHNY and CDR2 is SVGAGI (reference sequence). Trimming cost V 6 bases and J 2 bases, with 16 bases left between them. Combining a sample-barcoded 5' primer with a J-beta primer mix, a second PCR ran for roughly 6 to 12 cycles. Every single cDNA molecule received a tag from a template-switch adaptor with 12 random nucleotides. TCRdb re-called the 5' RACE reads through MiXCR, storing one row per CDR3 protein. The sample includes around 1.5 million distinct CDR3 sequences, around two fifths of them seen just once. This clonotype was observed a single time. Healthy Russian Caucasian donors spanned ages about 6 to 90 years. Roughly 10 milliliters of peripheral blood were drawn from each donor.

The sequenced sample consisted of blood. The TCR was taken from a woman aged 18-29 years in good health. The gene calls are TRBV6-6 and TRBJ1-2, with D perhaps TRBD1 (6 bases). CDR3 residues: CASSKTLQGNYGYTF. The DNA of the CDR3 is TGTGCCAGCAGCAAAACCCTACAGGGAAACTATGGCTACACCTTC.